This TCR beta chain appears in the sequencing data of a study of T cell clones after liver transplantation. Study-wide background: TCRbeta sequencing after a pre-transplant mixed lymphocyte reaction identified graft-donor-reactive clones, later tracked in post-transplant blood. General study findings and limits: Donor-reactive sequences fell more than third party-reactive ones, suggesting partial deletion. The donor-reactive repertoire was only partly measurable in a couple of subjects, lacking donor cells.

Data came from immunoSEQ multiplex PCR; TCRdb stores just in-frame clones and leaves some out. The sample shows 95,000 to 110,000 clones, around four fifths of them seen only once. CDR1 and CDR2 from the germline V gene are LNHNV and YYDKDF (reference sequence). The CDR3 has 15 amino acids. The V end was cut by 1 base, the J end by 4 bases, with 10 bases between. The table lists this clone with a few counts. The antigen is unknown. The V call is TRBV15, the J call TRBJ2-2; the D gene is possibly TRBD2 (5 bases). The receptor comes from a human donor who received a liver transplant. Here the sequenced sample was CD4+ T cells from blood, taken before liver transplant. Here the CDR3 DNA reads TGTGCCACCAGCAGAGGACGGGAAATCACCGGGGAGCTGTTTTTT. Its protein product is CATSRGREITGELFF.